This TCR beta chain was observed in a study of T cells in Graves' hyperthyroidism and ophthalmopathy. This clonotype was detected a few times. It was uncontrolled infection, other autoimmune disease, pregnancy or lactation that excluded patients. Clinical symptoms, serum thyroxine, TRAb, thyroid ultrasound and orbital computed tomography informed diagnoses. Per germline, CDR1 SNHLY and CDR2 FYNNEI. The ends were cut back, 2 bases at V and 2 bases at J, with 12 bases in the middle. The CDR3 extends over 15 amino acids. Amplification of TCR beta CDR3 regions was performed using RNA transcripts as template. A first-round RT-PCR of the TCR CDR3 used the HTBI primer set. MiXCR, run by TCRdb on the multiplex PCR reads, gives a single entry per CDR3 protein. The top ten hold 73% of the sample, which has hundreds of thousands of distinct CDR3 sequences, 20% to 30% seen once.

Sample: blood. This rearrangement joins TRBV2 to TRBJ1-2; D is ambiguous. The sequence was collected from a man in his fifties with Graves' hyperthyroidism. The CDR3 DNA reads as TGTGCCAGCAGTGAATGGGCAGACTCAAACTATGGCTACACCTTC. It codes for CASSEWADSNYGYTF.